The 18 T cell receptor beta chains reported below all come from one sample, sequenced in a study of high-grade serous ovarian cancer treatment subgroups. Some clones are missing from TCRdb's copy, which holds only in-frame ones; the method was immunoSEQ multiplex PCR. The data contain 7,000 or so clones, almost 80% of them singletons. The tumor samples were collected prior to definitive surgery or chemotherapy. The sample was tumor tissue. The receptors originated from a human donor with high-grade serous ovarian cancer.

This clone was seen a handful of times. The V call is TRBV7-9, the J call TRBJ1-6; unclear D gene. Trimming removed 1 base at V and 14 bases at J, with 6 bases between. This CDR3 contains 11 residues. CDR1 and CDR2 from the germline V gene are SEHNR and FQNEAQ (reference sequence). Written as DNA, the CDR3 is TGTGCCAGCAGCTTAGGACTAACCCTCCACTTT. Translated: CASSLGLTLHF.

The rearrangement uses TRBV5-4 and TRBJ1-2, with D tentatively TRBD1 (5 bases). Per germline, CDR1 SGHNT and CDR2 YYREEE (reference sequence). Deletions cut 1 base from V and 0 bases from J, with 7 bases between. This CDR3 is built from 14 residues. The CDR3 sequence: CASSLWGTNYGYTF. The CDR3 bases are TGTGCCAGCAGCTTGTGGGGGACTAACTATGGCTACACCTTC. Combining the CDR3 with reference TRBV5-4 and TRBJ1-2 gives the whole variable domain ETGVTQSPTHLIKTRGQQVTLRCSSQSGHNTVSWYQQALGQGPQFIFQYYREEENGRGNFPPRFSGLQFPNYSSELNVNALELDDSALYLCASSLWGTNYGYTFGSGTRLTVV.

The chain combines TRBV27 with TRBJ1-6; possibly TRBD1 for D (6 bases). The V gene's germline CDR1 is MNHEY and CDR2 SMNVEV (reference sequence). Trimming took off 8 bases at V and 5 bases at J, with 13 bases between the two ends. The CDR3 spans 14 residues. CDR3 nucleotides: TGTGCCAGCGGAAAGGGACAAAATAATTCACCCCTCCACTTT. It encodes CASGKGQNNSPLHF.

In DNA form, the CDR3 reads TGTGCCAGCAGTTACCGGTGGGCCGCGTCACCCCTCCACTTT. Its protein is CASSYRWAASPLHF. The chain has TRBV6-5 and TRBJ1-6, with D uncertain. V lost 2 bases and J 10 bases, leaving 12 bases between the germline ends. Germline V gene data show CDR1 as MNHEY and CDR2 as SVGAGI. The CDR3 contains 14 residues.

This chain joins TRBV6-1 and TRBJ1-1, with a possible D match to TRBD1 (5 bases). Germline V gene lookup returns CDR1 MNHNS and CDR2 SASEGT. The CDR3 sequence is 11 residues long. Between the trimmed V and J ends, which lost 5 bases and 10 bases, there was a span of 11 bases. CDR3 sequence reads: CASSHLGLAFF. CDR3 DNA sequence: TGTGCCAGCAGTCACCTGGGACTAGCTTTCTTT.

This chain joins TRBV29-1 and TRBJ1-2, with D possibly being TRBD1 (6 bases). Looked up from germline, CDR1 is SQVTM and CDR2 is ANQGSEA. The CDR3 runs 13 residues. Trimming removed 7 bases from V and 8 bases from J, with 20 bases in between. CDR3 sequence: CSADWGASRGYTF. CDR3 bases: TGCAGCGCCGACTGGGGGGCTTCGAGGGGCTACACCTTC. Complete variable domain (other parts from reference TRBV29-1 and TRBJ1-2): SAVISQKPSRDICQRGTSLTIQCQVDSQVTMMFWYRQQPGQSLTLIATANQGSEATYESGFVIDKFPISRPNLTFSTLTVSNMSPEDSSIYLCSADWGASRGYTFGSGTRLTVV.

Turning to this clone: This sample also contains other DNA sequences that code for the same CDR3. The CDR3 DNA is TGCGCCAGCAGTTTCGACAGGGTCGGTCCGCCCCAGCATTTT. Protein sequence: CASSFDRVGPPQHF. The chain uses TRBV5-1 and TRBJ1-5, with 7 positions matching TRBD1. The CDR3 loop spans 14 amino acids. V lost 5 bases and J lost 9; bases outside the gene matches: 11. Germline V gives CDR1 SGHRS, CDR2 YFSETQ.

J is TRBJ2-7 and V is TRBV6-6; 7 positions agree with TRBD1. Losses at the gene ends were 0 bases for V and 6 bases for J; bases not matched to a gene: 8. The CDR3 is made up of 15 amino acids. Per germline, CDR1 MNHNY and CDR2 SVGAGI (reference sequence). CDR3 region: CASSYSPRTGGEQYF. The CDR3 DNA follows: TGTGCCAGCAGTTACTCGCCTCGGACAGGCGGCGAGCAGTACTTC.

The chain has TRBV7-9 and TRBJ1-1, with 10 positions matching TRBD1. This CDR3 is built from 14 residues. V shed 5 bases and J 11 bases; nucleotides not matched to a gene: 11. CDR1 and CDR2 from the germline V gene are SEHNR and FQNEAQ (reference sequence). The CDR3 reads CASSARDRGLGAFF. The CDR3 nucleotides are TGTGCCAGCAGCGCCCGGGACAGGGGTTTGGGCGCTTTCTTT.

The chain links TRBV5-6 to TRBJ1-2, with D unresolved. This CDR3 region has 12 residues. V lost 2 bases to trimming and J lost 4 bases, with 6 bases between them. Germline CDR1 and CDR2: SGHDT and YYEEEE. CDR3 sequence: CASSFGVYGYTF. CDR3 sequence (DNA): TGTGCCAGCAGCTTCGGGGTCTATGGCTACACCTTC.

The chain carries TRBV10-1 and TRBJ1-2; 11 bases are a match to TRBD1. The CDR3 runs 14 residues. Germline assignment: CDR1 WNHNN and CDR2 SYGVQD (reference sequence). V shed 8 bases and J 5 bases; nucleotides not matched to a gene: 7. The CDR3 is CASGGTGGWYGYTF. CDR3 DNA: TGCGCCAGCGGTGGGACAGGGGGTTGGTATGGCTACACCTTC.

The chain carries TRBV9 and TRBJ2-3; 8 nucleotides align to TRBD2. Trimming cost V 3 bases and J 4 bases; bases outside gene matches: 7. The CDR3 spans 15 residues. The V gene's germline CDR1 is SGDLS and CDR2 YYNGEE. CDR3 loop: CASSATGTRPDTQYF. CDR3 in DNA: TGTGCCAGCAGCGCTACCGGGACTAGACCAGATACGCAGTATTTT. The full variable domain, rest sourced from reference TRBV9 and TRBJ2-3, is DSGVTQTPKHLITATGQRVTLRCSPRSGDLSVYWYQQSLDQGLQFLIQYYNGEERAKGNILERFSAQQFPDLHSELNLSSLELGDSALYFCASSATGTRPDTQYFGPGTRLTVL.

CDR3 nucleotides: TGTGCCAGCAGTGAAGTCGGGTGGGTTGCTGATGGCTACACCTTC. Its protein product is CASSEVGWVADGYTF. The V and J genes are TRBV2 and TRBJ1-2; D is uncertain. The germline V gene encodes CDR1 SNHLY and CDR2 FYNNEI. Trimming took 1 base from V and 6 from J, leaving 15 bases between them. The CDR3 has 15 amino acids.

V gene TRBV10-2 combines with J gene TRBJ2-1; 10 bases are a match to TRBD2. This CDR3 region has 16 residues. After removal of 2 bases from V and 3 bases from J, the junction contained 4 bases not matched to a gene. The germline CDR1 and CDR2 sequences are WSHSY and SAAADI. This CDR3 is CASSEVAGGLYNEQFF. CDR3 sequence (DNA): TGCGCCAGCAGTGAGGTAGCGGGGGGCCTCTACAATGAGCAGTTCTTC.

This clone was detected only a few times. The rearrangement links TRBV4-3 to TRBJ1-4; 9 bases match TRBD1. CDR1 and CDR2 from the germline V gene are LGHNA and YSLEER. V shed 3 bases, J shed 7 bases, and the junction held 12 bases outside the gene matches. This CDR3 has 17 amino acids. The CDR3 bases are TGCGCCAGCAGCCATGGGACAGGGCCACAGTCGAGTGAAAAACTGTTTTTT. It encodes CASSHGTGPQSSEKLFF.

The chain couples TRBV29-1 to TRBJ2-5; 11 nucleotides match TRBD1. Germline V CDR1 and CDR2: SQVTM, ANQGSEA. This CDR3 contains 16 residues. Germline trimming cut 4 bases from V and 1 base from J; bases unmatched to any gene: 8. CDR3 DNA sequence: TGCAGCGTTGCCGGGACAGGGGGTTTGGTCCAAGAGACCCAGTACTTC. Residues: CSVAGTGGLVQETQYF. The full variable domain, rest sourced from reference TRBV29-1 and TRBJ2-5, is SAVISQKPSRDICQRGTSLTIQCQVDSQVTMMFWYRQQPGQSLTLIATANQGSEATYESGFVIDKFPISRPNLTFSTLTVSNMSPEDSSIYLCSVAGTGGLVQETQYFGPGTRLLVL.

The chain recombines TRBV4-1 with TRBJ2-3; 10 nucleotides agree with TRBD2. V dropped 1 base and J dropped 5; count of bases not matched to a gene: 9. The CDR3 is 17 residues long. In germline, CDR1 is MGHRA, CDR2 YSYEKL. The CDR3: CASSQVISGGAQDTQYF. CDR3 bases: TGCGCCAGCAGCCAAGTGATAAGCGGGGGGGCCCAAGATACGCAGTATTTT.

The chain uses TRBV4-2 and TRBJ2-2; 12 bases fit TRBD2. There are 16 residues in the CDR3. Looked up from germline, CDR1 is LGHNA and CDR2 is YNFKEQ. Germline trimming cut 1 base from V and 4 bases from J; bases unmatched to any gene: 1. DNA for the CDR3: TGTGCCAGCAGCCAAGGACTAGCGGGGGCCACCGGGGAGCTGTTTTTT. As protein: CASSQGLAGATGELFF.